This TCR beta chain was observed in a study of CD8+CD57+ T cells in acquired aplastic anemia. Researchers used genomic DNA as the template to profile TCR beta VDJ and CDR3. MiXCR, run by TCRdb on the reads, gives a single entry per CDR3 protein. The sample contains over 100,000 distinct CDR3 sequences, roughly two fifths of which appear only once. With regard to this clonotype: A read error is possible here, since a much larger clone lies one base away.

The source of this sequence is a human donor in good health, serving as a control. The sample was sorted CD4+, CD8+, or CD8+CD57+ T cells (not recorded which) from PBMCs.

The CDR3 spells CASSAGTANNEKLFF. CDR3 DNA: TGTGCCAGCAGCGCAGGGACAGCGAATAATGAAAAACTGTTTTTT. The V gene is TRBV9, the J gene TRBJ1-4; 7 nucleotides match TRBD1. V lost 3 bases and J lost 4; bases outside the gene matches: 6. The CDR3 runs to 15 residues. In germline, CDR1 is SGDLS, CDR2 YYNGEE.